The TCR beta chain described here comes from a study of blood T cells in healthy people across ages. Broader study findings: PBMC samples, being unsorted, prevented any conclusive comparison of naive and antigen-experienced cells.

Together with a sample-barcoded 5' primer, a J-beta primer mix was included in a second PCR lasting roughly 7 to 11 cycles. A template-switch adaptor that had 12 random nucleotides put a tag on each cDNA molecule. TCRdb re-called the 5' RACE reads through MiXCR, storing one row per CDR3 protein. The repertoire includes approximately 850,000 distinct CDR3 sequences, 58% of them detected once, and 20% to 25% sits in the top ten. Per individual sample, total RNA of at least 5.5 micrograms was extracted. The J segment lost 4 bases and the V segment lost 3 bases, leaving 9 bases of the junction unmatched. Per the germline V gene, CDR1 is KGHSH and CDR2 is LQKENI. This CDR3 is built from 15 residues. Turning to this clonotype: The antigen remains undetermined.

J is TRBJ2-7 and V is TRBV18; 7 bases map to TRBD2. The source is a man aged 25 to 45 in good health. The source material was blood. CDR3 amino acids: CASSPSAGEGYEQYF. The CDR3, as DNA: TGTGCCAGCTCACCTTCGGCGGGAGAAGGGTACGAGCAGTACTTC.